Listed here are 30 T cell receptor beta chains from one sample, sequenced in a study of tumor and adjacent non-tumor tissue in lung cancer. RNA was extracted from bulk tissue without any cell sorting. The library came from three nested PCR rounds adapted from ARM-PCR protocols. MiXCR, applied by TCRdb to the multiplex PCR reads, yields one record per CDR3 protein. The table has about 110,000 distinct CDR3 sequences, roughly 77% seen once. Material: lung tumor tissue. The receptors were gathered from a woman aged 55 to 70 with non-small cell lung cancer.

On this clonotype itself: The junction does not match germline at one end; this may be a read error. This chain joins TRBV11-1 and TRBJ2-1; D remains unclear. The length of the CDR3 is 14 residues. Per the germline V gene, CDR1 is SGHAT and CDR2 is FQDESV (reference sequence). The CDR3 region is CVSNLGFLNNEQFF. In DNA form, the CDR3 reads TGTGTCAGCAACTTAGGCTTCTTAAACAATGAGCAGTTCTTC. Based on the CDR3 plus reference TRBV11-1 and TRBJ2-1, the full variable domain is EAEVAQSPRYKITEKSQAVAFWCDPISGHATLYWYRQILGQGPELLVQFQDESVVDDSQLPKDRFSAERLKGVDSTLKIQPAELGDSAMYLCVSNLGFLNNEQFFGPGTRLTVL.

V and J are TRBV11-3 and TRBJ2-1; TRBD1 matches at 7 bases. Germline V gene lookup returns CDR1 SGHNT and CDR2 YENEEA. This CDR3 contains 13 residues. Here the CDR3 reads CGICLVGQGDAFF. The CDR3 DNA reads TGTGGCATCTGCTTAGTGGGGCAGGGGGATGCGTTCTTC.

This clonotype came up many times. The CDR3 reads CASSVPFYEQYF. The DNA for the CDR3 is TGCGCCAGCAGTGTGCCCTTCTACGAGCAGTACTTC. This chain uses TRBV10-2 with TRBJ2-7; D gene ambiguous. This CDR3 contains 12 residues. Trimming pared 4 bases from V and 3 bases from J, leaving 7 bases between. The germline gives CDR1 WSHSY, CDR2 SAAADI.

J is TRBJ2-1 and V is TRBV11-3, with D possibly being TRBD1 (6 bases). The V gene's germline CDR1 is SGHNT and CDR2 YENEEA. V dropped 4 bases and J dropped 4 bases, with 11 bases sitting between them. This CDR3 is 14 amino acids long. This chain's CDR3 is CASSSLQGYNEQFF. The CDR3 DNA sequence: TGTGCCAGCAGCTCTCTACAGGGTTACAATGAGCAGTTCTTC.

This clonotype showed up just a few times. The chain links TRBV28 to TRBJ2-1; the D gene is possibly TRBD1 (6 bases). V lost 6 bases and J lost 0, with 15 bases in between. Germline-derived CDR1 and CDR2 are MDHEN and SYDVKM. CDR3 length: 16 residues. CDR3: CASSPPAGASYNEQFF. CDR3 coding DNA: TGTGCCAGCAGCCCCCCAGCAGGGGCCTCCTACAATGAGCAGTTCTTC.

The chain links TRBV29-1 to TRBJ1-4, with D unresolved. The length of the CDR3 is 12 residues. The germline CDR1 and CDR2 sequences are SQVTM and ANQGSEA. Trimming removed 3 bases at V and 11 bases at J, with 13 bases between. The CDR3 coding sequence is TGCAGCGTTGATGGTGGGTGGGAGAAACTGTTTTTT. It codes for CSVDGGWEKLFF.

A word on this clonotype: A junction end diverges from the germline sequence, so it may reflect a read error. V usage is TRBV24-1 and J usage is TRBJ2-1; 8 bases line up with TRBD2. CDR3 length: 15 residues. The germline V gene encodes CDR1 KGHDR and CDR2 SFDVKD. Written as DNA, the CDR3 is TGTGTCACCACGTCCAGCGGGAGCACAAGGGGTGAGCAGTTCTTC. Translated, it gives CVTTSSGSTRGEQFF.

Note on this clonotype: The junction and the germline gene differ at one end; a read error may be behind it. The rearrangement links TRBV20-1 to TRBJ1-2; D remains ambiguous. CDR1 and CDR2 from the germline V gene are DFQATT and SNEGSKA (reference sequence). The CDR3 length is 15 residues. CDR3 amino acids: CSATTEARRRNGYTF. The CDR3 coding sequence is TGCAGTGCTACGACCGAGGCCAGACGAAGAAATGGTTACACCTTC.

A note on this clonotype: A read error is possible here, since a much larger clone lies one base away. V usage is TRBV4-2 and J usage is TRBJ1-1, with D unclear. CDR3 length: 12 residues. The germline CDR1 and CDR2 sequences are LGHNA and YNFKEQ. The CDR3 DNA reads as TGTGCCGGCAGCCAAGATTCCCCTGAAGCTTTCTTT. Protein product: CAGSQDSPEAFF.

Note on this clonotype: Compared with germline, one end of the junction differs, possibly owing to a read error. The gene calls are TRBV4-3 and TRBJ1-2; no reliable D call. This CDR3 region has 14 residues. Germline lookup yields CDR1 LGHNA and CDR2 YSLEER. The CDR3 loop is CARSQDLEVDGYTF. In DNA form, the CDR3 reads TGCGCCAGAAGCCAAGATCTGGAAGTTGATGGCTACACCTTC.

Details on this clonotype: A read error may produce the germline difference seen at one junction end. The gene calls are TRBV20-1 and TRBJ2-2; a weak D match, TRBD2 (6 bases). In germline, CDR1 is DFQATT, CDR2 SNEGSKA (reference sequence). This CDR3 contains 16 residues. Written as DNA, the CDR3 is TGCAGTACTAGAATCGGGGGAGCTGGCCTGCAAGTTGAGCTGTTTTTT. This gives the protein CSTRIGGAGLQVELFF.

V gene TRBV16 combines with J gene TRBJ1-5; possible D gene TRBD1, 5 bases. Between the trimmed V and J ends, which lost 1 base and 4 bases, there was a span of 11 bases. Germline V CDR1 and CDR2: KGHSY, FQNENV. The length of the CDR3 is 15 residues. In nucleotides, the CDR3 is TGTGCCAGCAGCCAATGGAGGACAAGTAATCAGCCCCAGCATTTT. Residues: CASSQWRTSNQPQHF.

V and J are TRBV4-1 and TRBJ2-1; perhaps D is TRBD1 or TRBD2 (5 bases each). Germline V gene sequence: CDR1 MGHRA, CDR2 YSYEKL. Trimming removed 4 bases from V and 6 bases from J, with 19 bases in between. CDR3 length equals 16 residues. The CDR3 protein is CASSRPASWGSNEQFF. The DNA of the CDR3 is TGCGCCAGCAGCCGCCCAGCTAGCTGGGGGTCCAATGAGCAGTTCTTC.

Comments on this clonotype: One end of the junction is discordant with germline, which a read error may explain. V usage is TRBV20-1 and J usage is TRBJ2-1; 7 nucleotides match TRBD1. This CDR3 region has 16 residues. The germline CDR1 and CDR2 sequences are DFQATT and SNEGSKA (reference sequence). The CDR3 DNA is TGCAGTGCTAGTGGCGAGGGGGCAGGATCCTACAATGAGCGGTTCTTC. It yields the protein CSASGEGAGSYNERFF.

Turning to this clonotype: A much bigger clone sits one base away, suggesting this may be a read error. The chain links TRBV6-6 to TRBJ2-1; D possibly matches TRBD1 or TRBD2 (5 bases each). Trimming pared 7 bases from V and 6 bases from J, leaving 16 bases between. CDR3 length: 14 residues. Germline V gene lookup returns CDR1 MNHNY and CDR2 SVGAGI (reference sequence). This CDR3 reads CASKGQGGLNEQFF. In DNA, the CDR3 is TGTGCCAGCAAGGGGCAGGGTGGACTCAATGAGCAGTTCTTC.

Turning to this clonotype: The germline gene is not matched at one end of the junction; a read error may be the cause. This chain uses TRBV6-2 or TRBV6-3 with TRBJ2-1, with D possibly being TRBD2 (5 bases). The CDR3 has 15 amino acids. Germline CDR1 MNHEY, CDR2 SVGEGT. The CDR3 reads CASSYSSSSYNEQLF. As DNA, the CDR3 is TGTGCCAGCAGTTATAGCTCTAGCTCCTACAATGAGCAGTTATTC.

By sample fraction, this clonotype is medium-sized. The rearrangement uses TRBV4-3 and TRBJ2-7, with unresolved D. The V and J ends lost 0 bases and 2 bases respectively, with 11 bases between them. This CDR3 spans 15 amino acids. Germline CDR1 and CDR2: LGHNA and YSLEER. CDR3 nucleotide sequence: TGCGCCAGCAGCCAAGATCGAGGTGGGACCTACGAGCAGTACTTC. Its translation is CASSQDRGGTYEQYF.

Notes on this clonotype: This CDR3 fails to terminate in the conserved phenylalanine or tryptophan, so it likely reflects a read error. The chain recombines TRBV5-6 with TRBJ2-7; possibly TRBD1 for D (5 bases). CDR3 length equals 14 residues. V lost 6 bases to trimming and J lost 2 bases, with 15 bases between them. CDR1 and CDR2 (germline): SGHDT, YYEEEE. DNA of the CDR3: TGTGCCAGCACCCACCGACGACAGCCCTACGAGCAGTACTTA. Translated, it gives CASTHRRQPYEQYL.

Concerning this clonotype itself: At one boundary the junction diverges from the germline segment, which might be a read error. V gene TRBV11-3 combines with J gene TRBJ1-5; 9 bases match TRBD1. Germline CDR1 reads SGHNT; CDR2 reads YENEEA. The CDR3 is made up of 13 amino acids. The CDR3 region is CAGSPDRGQPHHF. In DNA, the CDR3 is TGTGCCGGCAGCCCGGACAGGGGTCAGCCCCATCATTTT.

In regard to this clonotype: Relative to the germline gene, one junction end is altered; a read error may explain this. The J gene is TRBJ2-7, the V gene TRBV11-3; TRBD1 is a possible D gene (5 bases). CDR3 size: 14 residues. Per germline, CDR1 SGHNT and CDR2 YENEEA. The CDR3 loop is CTSSLNRGTYEQYF. The CDR3 DNA follows: TGTACCAGCAGCTTAAATAGGGGAACCTACGAGCAATACTTC.

Details on this clonotype: The germline gene is not matched at one end of the junction; a read error may be the cause. V is TRBV12-3 or TRBV12-4 and J is TRBJ2-6; the match to TRBD1 covers 8 bases. This CDR3 spans 18 amino acids. The CDR3 DNA reads TGTACCAGCACCCCTAATACAGGGGGATCTACTGGGGCCAAGGTCCTGACTTTC. Translation: CTSTPNTGGSTGAKVLTF.

In regard to this clonotype: A much larger clone sits a single nucleotide away, making a read error possible. This chain uses TRBV6-5 with TRBJ2-5; D remains unclear. CDR1 and CDR2 from the germline V gene are MNHEY and SVGAGI. The V end lost 1 base, the J end lost 0 bases, and 9 bases lay between the germline ends. CDR3 length: 15 residues. CDR3 loop: CASSYLGCHQETQYF. The CDR3 region has the DNA TGTGCCAGCAGTTACTTGGGGTGCCACCAAGAGACCCAGTACTTC.

This clonotype was observed a handful of times. A much larger clone lies a single base off, so this may be a read error. The chain is built from TRBV4-3 and TRBJ2-1; D possibly corresponds to TRBD2 (5 bases). The CDR3 is 15 amino acids. Germline V gives CDR1 LGHNA, CDR2 YSLEER. The chain's CDR3 is CASIQVNEGYNEQFF. CDR3 in DNA: TGCGCCAGCATCCAAGTTAATGAGGGCTACAATGAGCAGTTCTTC.

This clonotype was seen only a few times. The chain employs TRBV24-1 and TRBJ2-7; 8 nucleotides agree with TRBD1. V lost 0 bases and J lost 5; bases outside the gene matches: 5. The CDR3 has 15 residues. Germline loops: CDR1 KGHDR, CDR2 SFDVKD. The CDR3 is CATSDLTGGRNEQYF. The CDR3 coding sequence is TGTGCCACCAGTGATTTGACAGGGGGAAGGAACGAGCAGTACTTC.

Comments on this clonotype: The conserved final phenylalanine or tryptophan is absent from the CDR3, which likely points to a read error. The V gene is TRBV11-2, the J gene TRBJ1-6; the D is unclear. CDR1 is SGHAT and CDR2 is FQNNGV in the germline V gene. The CDR3 is 14 residues long. The chain's CDR3 is CTSSLEASNSSLHL. Written as DNA, the CDR3 is TGTACCAGCAGCTTAGAAGCAAGTAATTCATCCCTCCACCTT.

In the case of this clonotype: This CDR3 fails to terminate in the conserved phenylalanine or tryptophan, so it likely reflects a read error. The chain couples TRBV12-3 or TRBV12-4 to TRBJ2-1, with D tentatively TRBD2 (5 bases). The CDR3 spans 16 residues. DNA for the CDR3: TGTGCCAGCAGTTTGGCCGCGAGGGTAACCTATAATGAGCAGTTCATC. It codes for CASSLAARVTYNEQFI.

DNA of the CDR3: TGTGCCAGCAGCCATCCTCTTGGACTACCGGGAGGTAGCTCCTACAATGAGCAGTTCTTC. This codes for CASSHPLGLPGGSSYNEQFF. The chain combines TRBV7-9 with TRBJ2-1, with TRBD2 matching 7 bases. The CDR3 runs to 20 residues. Germline V gene sequence: CDR1 SEHNR, CDR2 FQNEAQ (reference sequence). V lost 5 bases and J lost 0; bases outside the gene matches: 19.

The CDR3: CSVKSGRENGQYF. The CDR3 coding sequence is TGCAGCGTTAAGAGTGGCAGGGAAAATGGGCAGTATTTT. The J gene is TRBJ2-3, the V gene TRBV29-1; tentatively, D is TRBD1 (5 bases). Germline CDR1 is SQVTM and CDR2 is ANQGSEA. V was cut by 5 bases and J by 11 bases, with 20 bases left in between. This CDR3 spans 13 amino acids.

A note on this clonotype: This may come from a read error, since a much larger clone is one base off. The chain joins TRBV6-2 or TRBV6-3 to TRBJ2-7; D ambiguous. V lost 5 bases, J lost 4 bases, and 12 bases lay in between. The CDR3 length is 13 residues. The germline CDR1 and CDR2 sequences are MNHEY and SVGEGT. CDR3 region: CASSDGYLYEQYF. CDR3 bases: TGTGCCAGCAGTGACGGATACCTTTACGAGCAGTACTTC.

The rearrangement uses TRBV5-1 and TRBJ2-3; the D gene is possibly TRBD2 (5 bases). The CDR3 extends over 13 amino acids. The germline CDR1 and CDR2 sequences are SGHRS and YFSETQ. Trimming left V 5 bases short and J 3 bases short, with 10 bases between. In nucleotides, the CDR3 is TGCGCCAGCAGTTCGGAGGTAACAGATACGCAGTATTTT. This gives the protein CASSSEVTDTQYF. The whole variable domain, filled in from reference TRBV5-1 and TRBJ2-3, reads KAGVTQTPRYLIKTRGQQVTLSCSPISGHRSVSWYQQTPGQGLQFLFEYFSETQRNKGNFPGRFSGRQFSNSRSEMNVSTLELGDSALYLCASSSEVTDTQYFGPGTRLTVL.